This TCR beta chain was profiled in a study of PD-L1 blockade in urothelial cancer. For the study at large: A median of approximately 150,000 T cells was found in the blood samples.

On this clone itself: Within the sample, other DNA sequences also encode this same CDR3.

Time point in this sample: peripheral blood 6 weeks after treatment start. V was pared by 0 bases and J by 3 bases, with 6 bases between. CDR3 length: 13 residues. Germline V CDR1 and CDR2: SGDLS, YYNGEE. The method was immunoSEQ multiplex PCR; TCRdb's version includes in-frame clones alone and lacks a portion of them. Among about 35,000 clones, 75% to 90% were seen once, and the ten largest hold over 9.5%. This specimen was PBMCs, taken around atezolizumab (anti-PD-L1) treatment. This TCR was recovered from a man aged 35-49 years with urothelial cancer. The rearrangement joins TRBV9 to TRBJ1-1; D unclear. The CDR3 DNA follows: TGTGCCAGCAGCGTAGAGAGCGACACTGAAGCTTTCTTT. Translating gives CASSVESDTEAFF.